This T cell receptor beta chain was captured by sequencing in a study of response to subunit inactivated influenza vaccine. Each CDR3 protein is one row after TCRdb ran MiXCR on the RT-PCR reads. The sample holds around 580,000 distinct CDR3 sequences; around 11% are singletons and the top ten take roughly a tenth. Specimen: PBMCs from blood, collected on the day of vaccination. The receptor was derived from a man aged 45-65 years who received an inactivated influenza vaccine.

This CDR3 is CSASIGQGLSETQYF. Written as DNA, the CDR3 is TGCAGTGCTAGTATAGGGCAGGGGCTCTCGGAGACCCAGTACTTC. The rearrangement links TRBV20-1 to TRBJ2-5, with a possible D match to TRBD1 (6 bases). Trimming removed 3 bases at V and 5 bases at J, with 19 bases between. Germline CDR1 and CDR2: DFQATT and SNEGSKA (reference sequence). This CDR3 spans 15 amino acids.